Included here is one TCR beta chain sequence, with context. Its antigen remains undetermined. The junction departs from the called germline gene at one end, perhaps through a read error. These data originate in a study of control samples from healthy donors and cancer patients (TCRdb year 2020). From its cysteine to its phenylalanine, the CDR3 spans 14 amino acids. The read is trimmed to its CDR3 DNA, 42 bases read in frame from base 1. CDR1 and CDR2, looked up from the germline V gene, are MGHRA and YSYEKL. Library preparation was by the immunoSEQ multiplex PCR assay. The table comes from immuneACCESS by way of TCRdb, which keeps in-frame sequences with V and J called. Part of the clones is missing from these tables; in studies checked, under half for an unresolved V gene and the rest for unknown reasons. This sample comprises over 75,000 clones, around four fifths of them detected only once. Approximately 20% of the sample rests with the top ten.

Here the chain combines TRBV4-1 and TRBJ1-2; confidence is insufficient to name the D gene. Sequencing used blood. This TCR was recovered from a man in his thirties or forties in good health. CDR3 loop: CASSQEMANYGYTF. The nucleotides read TGCGCCAGCAGCCAAGAGATGGCCAACTACGGCTACACCTTC.